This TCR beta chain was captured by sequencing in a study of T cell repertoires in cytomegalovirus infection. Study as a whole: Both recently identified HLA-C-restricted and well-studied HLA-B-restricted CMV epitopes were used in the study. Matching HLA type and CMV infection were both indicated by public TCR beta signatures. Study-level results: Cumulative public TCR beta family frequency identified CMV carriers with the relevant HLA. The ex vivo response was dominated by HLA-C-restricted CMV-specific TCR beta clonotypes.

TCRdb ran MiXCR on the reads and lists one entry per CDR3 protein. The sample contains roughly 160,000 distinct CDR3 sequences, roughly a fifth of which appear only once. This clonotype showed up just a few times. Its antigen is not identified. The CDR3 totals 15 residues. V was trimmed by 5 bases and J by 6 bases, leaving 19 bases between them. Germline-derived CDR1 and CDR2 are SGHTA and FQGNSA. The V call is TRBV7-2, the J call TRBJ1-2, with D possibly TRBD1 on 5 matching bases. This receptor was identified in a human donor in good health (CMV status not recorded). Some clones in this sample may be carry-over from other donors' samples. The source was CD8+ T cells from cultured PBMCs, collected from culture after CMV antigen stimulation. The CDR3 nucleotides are TGTGCCAGCAGCCTAGAGGGGTTGGGGGAAAATGGCTACACCTTC. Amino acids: CASSLEGLGENGYTF.